Relative to its sample, the clone carrying this T cell receptor (beta chain) is medium-sized. Survey-level resolution applied to immunoSEQ assay v3.0. Repertoires were generated with immunoSEQ multiplex PCR, while TCRdb's copy carries only in-frame clones and drops some. The table includes 13,000 to 15,000 clones, 80% detected once. These data belong to a study of long-term antiretroviral therapy in people with HIV. CDR1 and CDR2 (germline): LNHDA, SQIVND (reference sequence). The CDR3 sequence is 15 residues long. The V segment lost 4 bases and the J segment 4 bases; nucleotides outside the gene matches: 5.

This chain links TRBV19 with TRBJ2-1, with 9 positions matching TRBD2. This material consisted of unsorted PBMCs, taken 3.2 years before starting antiretroviral therapy. The clonotype originates from a man aged 35 to 55 with HIV. The CDR3 DNA reads TGTGCCAGTAGTAAGACTAGCGGCCCTTACAATGAGCAGTTCTTC. Translating it yields CASSKTSGPYNEQFF.